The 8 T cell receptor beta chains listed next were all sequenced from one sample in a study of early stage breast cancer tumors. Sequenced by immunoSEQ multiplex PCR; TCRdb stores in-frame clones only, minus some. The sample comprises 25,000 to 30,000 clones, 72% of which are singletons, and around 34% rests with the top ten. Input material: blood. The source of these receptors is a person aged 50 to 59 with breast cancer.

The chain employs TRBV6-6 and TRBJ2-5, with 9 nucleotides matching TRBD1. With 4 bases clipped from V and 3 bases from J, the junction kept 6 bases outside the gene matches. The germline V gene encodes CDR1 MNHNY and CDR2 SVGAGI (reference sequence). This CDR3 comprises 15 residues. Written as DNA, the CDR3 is TGTGCCAGCAGTTCTACGACAGGGGGTAAAGAGACCCAGTACTTC. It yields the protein CASSSTTGGKETQYF.

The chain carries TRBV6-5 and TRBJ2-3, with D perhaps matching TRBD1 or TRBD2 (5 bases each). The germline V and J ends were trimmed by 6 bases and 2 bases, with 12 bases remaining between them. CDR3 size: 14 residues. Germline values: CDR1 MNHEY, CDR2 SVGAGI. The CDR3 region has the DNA TGTGCCAGCAGCGAACGAGGGACCACAGATACGCAGTATTTT. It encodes CASSERGTTDTQYF.

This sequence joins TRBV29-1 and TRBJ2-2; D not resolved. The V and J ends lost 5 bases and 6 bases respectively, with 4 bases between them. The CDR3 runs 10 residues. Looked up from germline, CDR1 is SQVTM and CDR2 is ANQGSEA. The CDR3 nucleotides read TGCAGCGTTCTGGCCGGGGAGCTGTTTTTT. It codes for CSVLAGELFF.

The CDR3 region is CASSQDPLTLAWNTGELFF. The CDR3 coding sequence is TGCGCCAGCAGCCAAGATCCTTTAACTTTGGCGTGGAACACCGGGGAGCTGTTTTTT. The J gene is TRBJ2-2, the V gene TRBV4-3; D remains unclear. From germline, CDR1 is LGHNA and CDR2 YSLEER. The ends were cut back, 0 bases at V and 1 base at J, with 18 bases in the middle. CDR3 size: 19 residues.

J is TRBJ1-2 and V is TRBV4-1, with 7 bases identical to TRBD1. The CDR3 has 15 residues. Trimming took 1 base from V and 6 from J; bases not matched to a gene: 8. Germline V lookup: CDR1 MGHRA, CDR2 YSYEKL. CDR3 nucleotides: TGCGCCAGCAGCCAAGTCGAAGGGGGCGCTGATGGCTACACCTTC. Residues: CASSQVEGGADGYTF.

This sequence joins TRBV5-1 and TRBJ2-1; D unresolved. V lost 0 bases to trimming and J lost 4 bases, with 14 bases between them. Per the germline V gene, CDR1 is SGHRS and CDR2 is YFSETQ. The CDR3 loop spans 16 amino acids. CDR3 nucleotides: TGCGCCAGCAGCTTGGATGGGAATTCGGTTTACAATGAGCAGTTCTTC. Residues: CASSLDGNSVYNEQFF.

The CDR3 loop is CASSPGPRWNRSTEAFF. Here the CDR3 DNA reads TGTGCCAGCAGCCCGGGACCGAGGTGGAACAGAAGCACTGAAGCTTTCTTT. V is TRBV7-2 and J is TRBJ1-1; D may be TRBD1 (5 bases). Deletions cut 5 bases from V and 4 bases from J, with 23 bases between. CDR1 SGHTA and CDR2 FQGNSA come from the germline V gene. This CDR3 spans 17 amino acids.

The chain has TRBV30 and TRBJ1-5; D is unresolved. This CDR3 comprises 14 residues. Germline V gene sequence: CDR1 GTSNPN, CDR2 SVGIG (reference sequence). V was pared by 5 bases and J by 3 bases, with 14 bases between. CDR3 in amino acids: CAWGSGSFNQPQHF. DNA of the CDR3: TGTGCCTGGGGGAGTGGGTCTTTCAATCAGCCCCAGCATTTT. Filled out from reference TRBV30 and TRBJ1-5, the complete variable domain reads SQTIHQWPATLVQPVGSPLSLECTVEGTSNPNLYWYRQAAGRGLQLLFYSVGIGQISSEVPQNLSASRPQDRQFILSSKKLLLSDSGFYLCAWGSGSFNQPQHFGDGTRLSIL.